These T cell receptor beta chains were read from a single sample in a study of blood T cell repertoires in COVID-19. Sequencing was performed with immunoSEQ multiplex PCR; in TCRdb, only in-frame clones are kept and a portion is missing. The data hold some 110,000 clones, with around 86% observed a single time. Sequencing was done on a sample of peripheral blood. The receptors shown here come from an elderly man with acute or convalescent COVID-19. Both conserved end residues are part of each CDR3. The order of the fields is clone size, J gene, D gene, V gene, CDR3 protein, CDR3 DNA. D genes are given only for firm matches. Clone size is given for some rows only: seen once, a few or many times, or a class if the clone is expanded.

>few|TRBJ1-2|NA|TRBV11-2
CASSLAGPNYGYTF
TGTGCCAGCAGCTTGGCAGGGCCCAACTATGGCTACACCTTC
>NA|TRBJ2-2|TRBD2|TRBV6-2/TRBV6-3
CASSYFSGRDPANTGELFF
TGTGCCAGCAGTTACTTTAGCGGGAGGGATCCCGCGAACACCGGGGAGCTGTTTTTT
>medium-sized|TRBJ2-7|NA|TRBV5-4
CASSLGYVVDRSYEQYF
TGTGCCAGCAGCTTGGGGTACGTGGTGGATAGGAGCTACGAGCAGTACTTC
>NA|TRBJ2-2|NA|TRBV12-5
CASGLSQGPGELFF
TGTGCTAGTGGTTTGTCTCAGGGGCCCGGGGAGCTGTTTTTT
>NA|TRBJ2-1|TRBD1|TRBV6-5
CASSYSGDSPEFF
TGTGCCAGCAGTTACTCGGGGGACAGTCCGGAGTTCTTC
>once|TRBJ2-6|NA|TRBV11-3
CASSLEGYRPPSSGANVLTF
TGTGCCAGCAGCTTAGAAGGATACAGACCACCAAGTTCTGGGGCCAACGTCCTGACTTTC
>NA|TRBJ2-1|NA|TRBV5-1
CASSRGLSQFSYNEQFF
TGCGCCAGCAGCCGAGGGTTGTCCCAATTCTCCTACAATGAGCAGTTCTTC
>NA|TRBJ1-5|NA|TRBV5-5
CASSLVGPDQPQHF
TGTGCCAGCAGCTTGGTGGGGCCGGATCAGCCCCAGCATTTT
>NA|TRBJ1-1|NA|TRBV3-1/TRBV3-2
CASSPWQAGEAFF
TGTGCCAGCAGCCCATGGCAGGCCGGTGAAGCTTTCTTT
>once|TRBJ2-2|NA|TRBV27
CASSQRLLGGELFF
TGTGCCAGCAGCCAAAGACTCCTAGGCGGGGAGCTGTTTTTT
>NA|TRBJ1-1|NA|TRBV29-1
CSVGLGGTTEAFF
TGCAGCGTTGGGCTCGGGGGAACCACTGAAGCTTTCTTT
>NA|TRBJ1-1|TRBD1|TRBV7-2
CASSLQGANTEAFF
TGTGCCAGCAGCCTGCAGGGGGCGAACACTGAAGCTTTCTTT
>NA|TRBJ2-7|TRBD2|TRBV29-1
CSGREGGQGNEQYF
TGCAGCGGGAGAGAGGGAGGGCAAGGAAACGAGCAGTACTTC
>NA|TRBJ1-1|NA|TRBV6-6
CASHSLMNTEAFF
TGTGCCAGCCACTCCCTAATGAACACTGAAGCTTTCTTT
>NA|TRBJ2-1|NA|TRBV7-2
CASSVTGTRSYNEQFF
TGTGCCAGCAGCGTAACCGGGACACGCTCCTACAATGAGCAGTTCTTC
>NA|TRBJ2-7|NA|TRBV5-1
CASSVQGSYEQYF
TGCGCCAGCAGCGTACAGGGTAGCTACGAGCAGTACTTC
>once|TRBJ2-3|TRBD2|TRBV7-9
CATGRTSGISTDTQYF
TGTGCCACCGGCCGGACTAGCGGGATTAGCACAGATACGCAGTATTTT
>NA|TRBJ1-5|TRBD1|TRBV4-3
CASSRDRVQPQHF
TGCGCCAGCAGCCGTGACAGGGTTCAGCCCCAGCATTTT
>few|TRBJ2-7|NA|TRBV30
CAWSVSRVEQYF
TGTGCCTGGAGTGTGAGTAGAGTCGAGCAGTACTTC
>NA|TRBJ2-3|NA|TRBV15
CATSKAGEPTDTQYF
TGTGCCACCAGCAAGGCCGGGGAACCCACAGATACGCAGTATTTT
>NA|TRBJ2-1|TRBD2|TRBV7-8
CASSSTAGFSNEQFF
TGTGCCAGCAGCTCGACAGCGGGATTCTCCAATGAGCAGTTCTTC
>NA|TRBJ1-2|NA|TRBV27
CASSYRVNYGYTF
TGTGCCAGCAGTTACAGGGTGAACTATGGCTACACCTTC
>few|TRBJ1-1|NA|TRBV15
CATSTQGSEAFF
TGTGCCACCAGTACCCAGGGATCTGAAGCTTTCTTT
>NA|TRBJ1-4|NA|TRBV19
CASRTVTGTTNEKLFF
TGTGCCAGTAGAACGGTAACCGGGACAACTAATGAAAAACTGTTTTTT
>once|TRBJ2-1|NA|TRBV11-2
CASSLLGGGLYEQFF
TGTGCCAGCAGCCTACTAGGGGGAGGGCTATATGAGCAGTTCTTC